This T cell receptor beta chain was obtained from a study of blood T cell repertoires in COVID-19. Study in general: Specimens from acute and convalescent COVID-19 originated in the United States, Italy and Spain.

The CDR3 runs to 14 residues. Germline CDR1 is SNHLY and CDR2 is FYNNEI. With V trimmed by 6 bases and J by 4 bases, 8 bases remained unmatched. Authors' processing steps: Amplifying reference gene primers gave estimates of nucleated cell counts. The data were produced by immunoSEQ multiplex PCR, yet TCRdb's version contains in-frame clones alone and is incomplete. V, J and clone size derive from that table, while D and trimming were established from the DNA sequence. The sample has fewer than 350,000 clones, roughly 91% seen once; the top ten hold approximately 4.3%. The chain is built from TRBV2 and TRBJ1-2; 7 bases match TRBD1. The TCR comes from a middle-aged man with acute or convalescent COVID-19. Sequencing was carried out using peripheral blood. CDR3 amino acids: CASREYRGSYGYTF. The CDR3 DNA is TGTGCCAGCAGAGAATACAGGGGTAGCTATGGCTACACCTTC.